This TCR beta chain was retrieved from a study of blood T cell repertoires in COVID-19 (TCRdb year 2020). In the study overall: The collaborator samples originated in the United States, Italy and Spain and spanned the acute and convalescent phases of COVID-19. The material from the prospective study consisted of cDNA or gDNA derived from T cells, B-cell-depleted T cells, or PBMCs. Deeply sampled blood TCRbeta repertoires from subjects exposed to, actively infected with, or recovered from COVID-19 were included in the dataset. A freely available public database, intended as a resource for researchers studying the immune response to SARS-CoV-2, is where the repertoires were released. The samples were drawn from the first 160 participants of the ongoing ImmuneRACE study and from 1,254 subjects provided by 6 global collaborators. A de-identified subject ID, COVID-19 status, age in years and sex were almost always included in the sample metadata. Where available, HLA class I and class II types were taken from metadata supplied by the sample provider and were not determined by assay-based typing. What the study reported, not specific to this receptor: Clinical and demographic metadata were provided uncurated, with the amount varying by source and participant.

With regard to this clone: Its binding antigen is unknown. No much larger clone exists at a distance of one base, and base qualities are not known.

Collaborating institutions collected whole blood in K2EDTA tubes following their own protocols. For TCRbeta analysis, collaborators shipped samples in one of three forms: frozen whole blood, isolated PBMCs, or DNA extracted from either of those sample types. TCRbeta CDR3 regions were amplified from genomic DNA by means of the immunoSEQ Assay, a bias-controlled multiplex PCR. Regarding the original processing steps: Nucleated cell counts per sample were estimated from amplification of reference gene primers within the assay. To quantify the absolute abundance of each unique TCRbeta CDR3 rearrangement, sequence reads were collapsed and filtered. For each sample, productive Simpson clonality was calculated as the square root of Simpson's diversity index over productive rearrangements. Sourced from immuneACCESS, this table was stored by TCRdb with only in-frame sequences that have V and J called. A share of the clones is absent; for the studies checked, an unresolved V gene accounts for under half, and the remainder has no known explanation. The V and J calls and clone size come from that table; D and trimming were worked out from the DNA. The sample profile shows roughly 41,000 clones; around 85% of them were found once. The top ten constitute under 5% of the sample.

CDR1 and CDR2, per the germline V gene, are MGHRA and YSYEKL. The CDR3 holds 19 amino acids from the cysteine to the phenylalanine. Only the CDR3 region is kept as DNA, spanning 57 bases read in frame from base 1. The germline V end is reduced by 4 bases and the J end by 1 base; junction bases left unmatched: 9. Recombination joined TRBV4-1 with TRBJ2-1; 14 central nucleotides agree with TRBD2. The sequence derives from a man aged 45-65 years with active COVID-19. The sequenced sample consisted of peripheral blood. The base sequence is TGCGCCAGCAGCCGACTAGCGGGGGGGGGTTCCCGTTCCTACAATGAGCAGTTCTTC. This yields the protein CASSRLAGGGSRSYNEQFF.